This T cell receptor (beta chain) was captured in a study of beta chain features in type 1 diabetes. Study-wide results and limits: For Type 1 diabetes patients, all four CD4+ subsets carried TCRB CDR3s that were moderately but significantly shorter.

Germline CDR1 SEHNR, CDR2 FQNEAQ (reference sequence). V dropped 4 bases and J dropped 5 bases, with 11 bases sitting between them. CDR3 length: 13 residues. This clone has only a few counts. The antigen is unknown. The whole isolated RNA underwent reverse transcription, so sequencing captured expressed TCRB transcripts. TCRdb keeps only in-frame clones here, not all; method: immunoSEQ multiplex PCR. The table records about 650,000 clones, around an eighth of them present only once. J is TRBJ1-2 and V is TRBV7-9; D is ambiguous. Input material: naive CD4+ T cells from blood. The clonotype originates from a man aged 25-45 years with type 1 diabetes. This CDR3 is CASSSSGQYGYTF. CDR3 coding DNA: TGTGCCAGCAGCTCTTCCGGGCAGTATGGCTACACCTTC.